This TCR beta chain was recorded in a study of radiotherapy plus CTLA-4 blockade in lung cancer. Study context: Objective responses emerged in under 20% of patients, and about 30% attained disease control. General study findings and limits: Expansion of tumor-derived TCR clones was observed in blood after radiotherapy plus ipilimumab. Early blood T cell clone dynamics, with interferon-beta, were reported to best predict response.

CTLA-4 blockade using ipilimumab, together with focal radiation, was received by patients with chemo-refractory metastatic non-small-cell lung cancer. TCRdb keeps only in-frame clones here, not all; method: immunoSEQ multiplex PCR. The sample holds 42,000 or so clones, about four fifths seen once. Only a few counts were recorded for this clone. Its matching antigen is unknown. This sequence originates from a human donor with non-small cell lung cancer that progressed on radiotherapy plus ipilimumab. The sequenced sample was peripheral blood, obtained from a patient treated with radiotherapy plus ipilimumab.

CDR3 nucleotide sequence: TGTGCCAGCAGTGTGCTCGGCGGGGGGGTCTACAATGAGCAGTTCTTC. Its protein is CASSVLGGGVYNEQFF. The rearrangement uses TRBV27 and TRBJ2-1, with 9 bases identical to TRBD2. This CDR3 has 16 amino acids. Germline V CDR1 and CDR2: MNHEY, SMNVEV (reference sequence). V trimming: 5 bases; J trimming: 3 bases; junction bases outside the gene matches: 8.